The 29 T cell receptor beta chains below all came from one sample that was sequenced in a study of blood T cell repertoires in COVID-19. The method was immunoSEQ multiplex PCR; TCRdb's version includes in-frame clones alone and lacks a portion of them. Altogether approximately 300,000 clones are present, around 91% being singletons, with the ten largest covering 1%. The sample comprised peripheral blood. These receptors came from a woman in her thirties or forties with COVID-19, enrolled during active disease.

The gene calls are TRBV6-2 or TRBV6-3 and TRBJ1-2, with a weak D call TRBD1 (5 bases). Trimming took off 6 bases at V and 5 bases at J, with 16 bases between the two ends. In germline, CDR1 is MNHEY, CDR2 SVGEGT. CDR3 length: 14 residues. The chain's CDR3 is CASSSPDRGYGYTF. CDR3 coding DNA: TGTGCCAGCAGCTCTCCGGATAGGGGATATGGCTACACCTTC.

In DNA, the CDR3 is TGTGCCAGCTCATTCGGGACAGTAGACAATGAGCAGTTCTTC. Translation gives CASSFGTVDNEQFF. The rearrangement links TRBV18 to TRBJ2-1, with TRBD1 matching over 7 bases. Trimming took 5 bases from V and 5 from J; bases not matched to a gene: 6. This CDR3 region has 14 residues. Germline-derived CDR1 and CDR2 are KGHSH and LQKENI. The entire variable domain, with the rest obtained from reference TRBV18 and TRBJ2-1, is as follows: NAGVMQNPRHLVRRRGQEARLRCSPMKGHSHVYWYRQLPEEGLKFMVYLQKENIIDESGMPKERFSAEFPKEGPSILRIQQVVRGDSAAYFCASSFGTVDNEQFFGPGTRLTVL.

This clone was detected a few times. V is TRBV7-2 and J is TRBJ2-5; unclear D gene. Looked up from germline, CDR1 is SGHTA and CDR2 is FQGNSA. Trimming cost V 2 bases and J 4 bases, with 14 bases left between them. There are 15 residues in the CDR3. The chain's CDR3 is CASSLSPGVGETQYF. The CDR3 nucleotides read TGTGCCAGCAGCTTATCACCGGGTGTCGGAGAGACCCAGTACTTC. Using reference TRBV7-2 and TRBJ2-5 for the parts outside the CDR3, the full variable domain is GAGVSQSPSNKVTEKGKDVELRCDPISGHTALYWYRQSLGQGLEFLIYFQGNSAPDKSGLPSDRFSAERTGGSVSTLTIQRTQQEDSAVYLCASSLSPGVGETQYFGPGTRLLVL.

The chain recombines TRBV18 with TRBJ1-4; D might be TRBD1 (6 bases). Per germline, CDR1 KGHSH and CDR2 LQKENI. The V and J ends lost 2 bases and 4 bases respectively, with 20 bases between them. The CDR3 is made up of 18 amino acids. The CDR3 DNA follows: TGTGCCAGCTCACCATCAGCAGGGGCCGCGCAATATAATGAAAAACTGTTTTTT. Amino acids: CASSPSAGAAQYNEKLFF.

The chain combines TRBV18 with TRBJ2-1, with 7 bases lining up with TRBD1. Germline CDR1 and CDR2: KGHSH and LQKENI. The V segment lost 3 bases and the J segment 7 bases; nucleotides outside the gene matches: 6. The length of the CDR3 is 14 residues. The CDR3 bases are TGTGCCAGCTCACCCGGGAACAGGGGAAATGAGCAGTTCTTC. This encodes CASSPGNRGNEQFF.

The V call is TRBV2, the J call TRBJ2-3; the match to TRBD2 covers 7 bases. The V gene's germline CDR1 is SNHLY and CDR2 FYNNEI. This CDR3 has 16 residues. With 4 bases clipped from V and 4 bases from J, the junction kept 11 bases outside the gene matches. The CDR3: CASSVGGSALPDTQYF. The CDR3 DNA follows: TGTGCCAGCAGTGTAGGCGGGAGTGCCCTACCAGATACGCAGTATTTT.

The genes are TRBV4-3 and TRBJ1-2, with 8 positions matching TRBD1. Germline assignment: CDR1 LGHNA and CDR2 YSLEER. V lost 5 bases to trimming and J lost 9 bases; unmatched junction nucleotides: 8. The CDR3 sequence is 13 residues long. The CDR3 spells CASSFDRGGSYTF. The CDR3 region has the DNA TGCGCCAGCAGCTTCGACAGGGGAGGGAGCTACACCTTC.

This clone was detected only a few times. The V call is TRBV7-3, the J call TRBJ2-5, with 11 bases fitting TRBD2. The CDR3 spans 15 residues. The germline V gene encodes CDR1 SGHTA and CDR2 FQGTGA. V lost 5 bases and J lost 2; bases outside the gene matches: 4. This CDR3 is CASSMGLAAQETQYF. CDR3 DNA: TGTGCCAGCAGCATGGGACTAGCGGCTCAAGAGACCCAGTACTTC.

This chain joins TRBV28 and TRBJ1-1, with 7 bases matching TRBD1. Germline assignment: CDR1 MDHEN and CDR2 SYDVKM. J lost 1 base, V lost 7 bases, and 12 bases had no gene match. This CDR3 has 16 amino acids. The CDR3 reads CASTKTGISRNTEAFF. CDR3 DNA sequence: TGTGCCAGCACTAAGACAGGGATTAGTAGGAACACTGAAGCTTTCTTT.

V is TRBV12-3 or TRBV12-4 and J is TRBJ2-3, with D perhaps matching TRBD1 (5 bases). The length of the CDR3 is 13 residues. V was pared by 0 bases and J by 11 bases, with 12 bases between. CDR3 bases: TGTGCCAGCAGTTTAGCGGGGCCCAGTGGGCAGTATTTT. It specifies CASSLAGPSGQYF.

CDR3 DNA sequence: TGTGCCAGCAGCTTAGGTACGGGGTTCACAGATACGCAGTATTTT. It encodes CASSLGTGFTDTQYF. The chain combines TRBV11-2 with TRBJ2-3; perhaps TRBD2 as D (5 bases). The germline gives CDR1 SGHAT, CDR2 FQNNGV. Trimming removed 1 base from V and 2 bases from J, with 10 bases in between. This CDR3 region has 15 residues.

This chain joins TRBV2 and TRBJ2-5; D perhaps matches TRBD1 (6 bases). CDR3 size: 13 residues. V dropped 6 bases and J dropped 1 base, with 9 bases sitting between them. Germline CDR1 reads SNHLY; CDR2 reads FYNNEI. In nucleotides, the CDR3 is TGTGCCAGCAGCCGGGACACCCAAGAGACCCAGTACTTC. Protein sequence: CASSRDTQETQYF.

This clone was detected once. J is TRBJ1-2 and V is TRBV18; TRBD1 might be the D (6 bases). The CDR3 has 17 residues. Trimming pared 5 bases from V and 0 bases from J, leaving 19 bases between. Looked up from germline, CDR1 is KGHSH and CDR2 is LQKENI. CDR3 sequence: CASSASGTSYSNYGYTF. CDR3 DNA sequence: TGTGCCAGCTCAGCTTCCGGGACAAGCTATTCTAACTATGGCTACACCTTC.

V is TRBV2 and J is TRBJ1-2, with 8 nucleotides matching TRBD1. V shed 7 bases, J shed 4 bases, and the junction held 14 bases outside the gene matches. The germline V gene encodes CDR1 SNHLY and CDR2 FYNNEI. This CDR3 has 16 amino acids. The CDR3 sequence is CASTEGRQGAVYGYTF. The DNA for the CDR3 is TGTGCCAGCACCGAGGGGCGGCAGGGGGCAGTCTATGGCTACACCTTC. The full variable domain, completed using reference TRBV2 and TRBJ1-2, is EPEVTQTPSHQVTQMGQEVILRCVPISNHLYFYWYRQILGQKVEFLVSFYNNEISEKSEIFDDQFSVERPDGSNFTLKIRSTKLEDSAMYFCASTEGRQGAVYGYTFGSGTRLTVV.

The chain combines TRBV6-6 with TRBJ1-4, with D possibly TRBD1 on 6 matching bases. The CDR3 contains 13 residues. V lost 5 bases and J 8 bases, leaving 12 bases between the germline ends. Germline loops: CDR1 MNHNY, CDR2 SVGAGI (reference sequence). The CDR3 bases are TGTGCCAGCAGTGACAGGCCGGGGGAAAAACTGTTTTTT. Encoded protein: CASSDRPGEKLFF.

The chain is built from TRBV2 and TRBJ2-1; D is perhaps TRBD2 (6 bases). Trimming left V 0 bases short and J 1 base short, with 19 bases between. This CDR3 has 19 amino acids. The germline V gene encodes CDR1 SNHLY and CDR2 FYNNEI. The CDR3 nucleotides read TGTGCCAGCAGTGAAGCCCATATACTCGGGAGCAGGTCCTACAATGAGCAGTTCTTC. Protein: CASSEAHILGSRSYNEQFF.

The rearrangement joins TRBV28 to TRBJ2-5; a weak D match, TRBD2 (6 bases). Germline CDR1 and CDR2: MDHEN and SYDVKM. V was pared by 4 bases and J by 3 bases, with 6 bases between. This CDR3 comprises 12 residues. This chain's CDR3 is CASSWGEETQYF. The CDR3 DNA sequence: TGTGCCAGCAGTTGGGGGGAAGAGACCCAGTACTTC.

The rearrangement joins TRBV5-1 to TRBJ2-5; perhaps TRBD2 as D (5 bases). Germline V lookup: CDR1 SGHRS, CDR2 YFSETQ. CDR3 length equals 17 residues. V lost 1 base and J lost 3, with 19 bases in between. CDR3 DNA: TGCGCCAGCAGCTTGTCGGCCCGGGCGGGTGGGGAAGAGACCCAGTACTTC. Translating gives CASSLSARAGGEETQYF.

The chain employs TRBV5-1 and TRBJ1-1, with 8 bases identical to TRBD1. CDR3 length: 14 amino acids. Germline values: CDR1 SGHRS, CDR2 YFSETQ. V lost 3 bases, J lost 7 bases, and 8 bases stayed unmatched. The CDR3 spells CASSWTGNDGEAFF. DNA of the CDR3: TGCGCCAGCAGCTGGACAGGGAACGATGGTGAAGCTTTCTTT. Looking up the rest from reference TRBV5-1 and TRBJ1-1 gives the full variable domain: KAGVTQTPRYLIKTRGQQVTLSCSPISGHRSVSWYQQTPGQGLQFLFEYFSETQRNKGNFPGRFSGRQFSNSRSEMNVSTLELGDSALYLCASSWTGNDGEAFFGQGTRLTVV.

The chain carries TRBV11-2 and TRBJ2-3; D perhaps matches TRBD1 (6 bases). Per germline, CDR1 SGHAT and CDR2 FQNNGV. The CDR3 has 14 amino acids. Trimming took 4 bases from V and 2 from J, leaving 10 bases between them. CDR3 bases: TGTGCCAGCAGCTACGAGGGACACACAGATACGCAGTATTTT. The encoded protein is CASSYEGHTDTQYF.

The chain links TRBV4-2 to TRBJ2-3; 10 positions agree with TRBD1. The CDR3 runs 15 residues. Germline-derived CDR1 and CDR2 are LGHNA and YNFKEQ. Trimming at V came to 6 bases and at J to 2 bases, leaving 5 bases not matched to a gene. CDR3 nucleotide sequence: TGTGCCAGCAGTCAGGGACAGGGGTTCACAGATACGCAGTATTTT. Its protein product is CASSQGQGFTDTQYF.

The chain is built from TRBV5-4 and TRBJ2-1; 9 bases fit TRBD2. This CDR3 is 16 amino acids long. Germline V gene lookup returns CDR1 SGHNT and CDR2 YYREEE (reference sequence). With 0 bases clipped from V and 5 bases from J, the junction kept 6 bases outside the gene matches. The CDR3 sequence is CASSLAVGLAHNEQFF. CDR3 in DNA: TGTGCCAGCAGCTTGGCCGTGGGACTAGCACACAATGAGCAGTTCTTC.

V gene TRBV30 combines with J gene TRBJ2-7; D is unresolved. Germline CDR1 is GTSNPN and CDR2 is SVGIG (reference sequence). The CDR3 runs 12 residues. Trimming shortened V by 3 bases and J by 5 bases, and 11 bases separated the two germline ends. Written as DNA, the CDR3 is TGTGCCTGGAGCCACCCGAGGAACGAGCAGTACTTC. Translation gives CAWSHPRNEQYF.

The genes are TRBV29-1 and TRBJ1-1; TRBD1 aligns across 7 bases. This CDR3 has 13 amino acids. V was pared by 4 bases and J by 4 bases, with 6 bases of the junction left unmatched. Germline V gene data show CDR1 as SQVTM and CDR2 as ANQGSEA. The DNA of the CDR3 is TGCAGCGTTGGAAACAGGGGCCTCACTGAAGCTTTCTTT. Translating gives CSVGNRGLTEAFF.

This chain links TRBV21-1 with TRBJ2-7; TRBD1, the table's D call, lacks a check against the DNA. TRBV21-1 is described as a pseudogene. This CDR3 is built from 15 residues. The CDR3 DNA reads TGTGCCAGCGACGGGGACGGGACAGGGGCCTACGAGCAGTACTTC. Residues: CASDGDGTGAYEQYF.

The J gene is TRBJ2-7, the V gene TRBV11-2, with 8 bases lining up with TRBD2. The CDR3 runs 17 residues. Germline CDR1 SGHAT, CDR2 FQNNGV. V trimming: 1 base; J trimming: 0 bases; junction bases outside the gene matches: 8. The CDR3 region is CASSLAGGTTSSYEQYF. The DNA for the CDR3 is TGTGCCAGCAGCTTAGCGGGGGGGACTACTAGCTCCTACGAGCAGTACTTC.

The chain has TRBV9 and TRBJ1-1, with D unclear. Germline V gene data show CDR1 as SGDLS and CDR2 as YYNGEE. Deletions cut 2 bases from V and 4 bases from J, with 12 bases between. The CDR3 runs to 14 residues. The CDR3 DNA sequence: TGTGCCAGCAGCGTGGGCGTTCAAGCCACTGAAGCTTTCTTT. Protein product: CASSVGVQATEAFF.

This chain connects TRBV20-1 to TRBJ1-2; no firm D call. In germline, CDR1 is DFQATT, CDR2 SNEGSKA (reference sequence). The CDR3 has 16 residues. The V end was cut by 3 bases, the J end by 0 bases, with 17 bases between. The DNA for the CDR3 is TGCAGTGCTAGTGCGGCGGATGGAGGTCCTAACTATGGCTACACCTTC. Encoded protein: CSASAADGGPNYGYTF.

This chain connects TRBV7-9 to TRBJ2-5; D is unclear. Per germline, CDR1 SEHNR and CDR2 FQNEAQ (reference sequence). Trimming stripped 4 bases from V and 3 bases from J, with 21 bases between. The CDR3 is made up of 17 amino acids. The CDR3 here is CASSSHNRVRGEETQYF. The CDR3 DNA is TGTGCCAGCAGCTCTCACAACCGGGTCCGAGGAGAAGAGACCCAGTACTTC.